Listed below are T cell receptor beta chains from one sample, sequenced in a study of a mutant IDH1 vaccine in newly diagnosed glioma. These receptors are not linked to any known antigen. Measured with immunoSEQ multiplex PCR; TCRdb has only the in-frame clones, and not every one. In the table there are around 78,000 clones, around 85% of which are singletons. The source material was PBMCs, sampled from a glioma patient whose treatment included an IDH1 peptide vaccine. These TCRs come from a man in his thirties or forties with glioma. Some clones in this sample may be carry-over from other donors' samples. Both conserved end residues are part of each CDR3. A D gene is named only where the DNA matches it firmly. Clone size is not always given. Where it is, it says once, few, many or a class for expanded clones.

TRBJ2-1	TRBD2	few	TRBV19	TGTGCCAGTAGTCCGGGACTAGCGGGAGTAGAGCAGTTCTTC	CASSPGLAGVEQFF
TRBJ2-7	NA	once	TRBV7-9	TGTGCCAGCAGCCAGGAAAAGAGGGCCAACCACGAGCAGTACTTC	CASSQEKRANHEQYF
TRBJ1-1	NA	few	TRBV7-3	TGTGCCAGCAGCTTAGGGGCAGCGAACACTGAAGCTTTCTTT	CASSLGAANTEAFF
TRBJ2-1	NA	NA	TRBV6-1	TGTGCCAGCAGGGAGGACCATTACAATGAGCAGTTCTTC	CASREDHYNEQFF
TRBJ1-2	NA	NA	TRBV4-2	TGTGCCAGCAGCCAAGACCCCACCATCCGTACCTATGGCTACACCTTC	CASSQDPTIRTYGYTF
TRBJ2-4	TRBD1	NA	TRBV2	TGTGCCAGCAGATTGGACAGGGCCGAAAACATTCAGTACTTC	CASRLDRAENIQYF
TRBJ2-7	TRBD2	once	TRBV13	TGTGCCAGCAGCTCCGGTAGCGGGGGACCCTACGAGCAGTACTTC	CASSSGSGGPYEQYF
TRBJ1-2	NA	NA	TRBV7-8	TGTGCCAGCAGCCCTCGGGGGAGACCCGATGGCTACACCTTC	CASSPRGRPDGYTF
TRBJ2-6	TRBD1	NA	TRBV30	TGTGCCTGGAGTGTCAACAGGGGGGTCTCTGGGGCCAACGTCCTGACTTTC	CAWSVNRGVSGANVLTF
TRBJ2-6	NA	NA	TRBV9	TGTGCCAGCAGCCCCCACAGCTCTGGGGCCAACGTCCTGACTTTC	CASSPHSSGANVLTF
TRBJ1-6	NA	NA	TRBV10-3	TGTGCCATCAGTGAGGCGGACAGACCGAATTCACCCCTCCACTTT	CAISEADRPNSPLHF
TRBJ2-1	NA	NA	TRBV27	TGTGCCAGCAGTCATCACGCCCCTAGTCGGGTCATCTACAATGAGCAGTTCTTC	CASSHHAPSRVIYNEQFF
TRBJ2-7	TRBD1	NA	TRBV18	TGTGCCAGCTCACCGGGACAGCGGACCGACGAGCAGTACTTC	CASSPGQRTDEQYF
TRBJ2-7	NA	NA	TRBV27	TGTGCCAGCAGTCCGTCTAGAGGCGGGGACTACGAGCAGTACTTC	CASSPSRGGDYEQYF
TRBJ2-2	TRBD1	NA	TRBV30	TGTGCCTGGAGTGGGGACAGGCAGAACACCGGGGAGCTGTTTTTT	CAWSGDRQNTGELFF
TRBJ1-1	TRBD1	NA	TRBV25-1	TGTGCCAGCAGATTCACCGGGACAGGGGCGATGAACACTGAAGCTTTCTTT	CASRFTGTGAMNTEAFF
TRBJ2-2	TRBD1	NA	TRBV30	TGTGCCTGGAGGTCCCTGACAGGGGGGACCGGGGAGCTGTTTTTT	CAWRSLTGGTGELFF
TRBJ1-2	NA	NA	TRBV6-1	TGTGCCAGCAGTGAAGGGGGAGGAGAGGGCTACACCTTC	CASSEGGGEGYTF
TRBJ1-5	NA	NA	TRBV28	TGTGCCAGCAGTTTATCTGACAGTTATAGCAATCAGCCCCAGCATTTT	CASSLSDSYSNQPQHF
TRBJ2-2	TRBD2	NA	TRBV29-1	TGCAGCGTTCGGGGGGGCCGGGACACCGGGGAGCTGTTTTTT	CSVRGGRDTGELFF
TRBJ1-2	NA	NA	TRBV12-5	TGTGCTAGTGGTTTGAACTATGGCTACACCTTC	CASGLNYGYTF
TRBJ2-5	TRBD1	NA	TRBV5-4	TGTGCCAGCAGCCCTATCGGGACAGGGGTAGAGACCCAGTACTTC	CASSPIGTGVETQYF
TRBJ1-6	NA	NA	TRBV7-2	TGTGCCAGCAGCTTAGGGGGGACGGCAAATTCACCCCTCCACTTT	CASSLGGTANSPLHF
TRBJ2-1	TRBD2	NA	TRBV6-5	TGTGCCAGCAGTTACAGGGCTAGCGGGAGAACTGAGCAGTTCTTC	CASSYRASGRTEQFF
TRBJ2-1	NA	NA	TRBV5-1	TGCGCCAGCAGCTTGGAGCATCACTACAATGAGCAGTTCTTC	CASSLEHHYNEQFF
TRBJ1-3	NA	NA	TRBV4-1	TGCGCCAGCAGCCATTTCAGGGAGGCTGGAAACACCATATATTTT	CASSHFREAGNTIYF
TRBJ1-4	NA	once	TRBV7-8	TGTGCCAGCAGCTCCCTGGGGCCGGATGAAAAACTGTTTTTT	CASSSLGPDEKLFF
TRBJ1-5	TRBD1	NA	TRBV5-8	TGTGCCAGCAGCCCAGGGACAGGATTAGATAGCAATCAGCCCCAGCATTTT	CASSPGTGLDSNQPQHF
TRBJ1-1	NA	NA	TRBV19	TGTGCCAGTAGTTTTCAGGCCGTGAACACTGAAGCTTTCTTT	CASSFQAVNTEAFF
TRBJ2-7	NA	NA	TRBV27	TGTGCCAGCAGACGGGGTCGGTACGAGCAGTACTTC	CASRRGRYEQYF
TRBJ1-5	TRBD1	NA	TRBV2	TGTGCCAGCAGTGACAACAGGGGGCGGCAGCCCCAGCATTTT	CASSDNRGRQPQHF
TRBJ2-1	NA	NA	TRBV2	TGTGCCAGCACTACTACAGACTATTACAATGAGCAGTTCTTC	CASTTTDYYNEQFF
TRBJ2-5	TRBD1	NA	TRBV2	TGTGCCAGCTCCGAGTATGACAGGGCTGTCAAAGAGACCCAGTACTTC	CASSEYDRAVKETQYF
TRBJ2-7	NA	NA	TRBV7-9	TGTGCCAGCAGCTTAGAGTGGGGTGTCGGACCACGCTCCTACGAGCAGTACTTC	CASSLEWGVGPRSYEQYF
TRBJ1-1	NA	few	TRBV7-9	TGTGCCAGCAGCCGAACGTTCGAGAACACTGAAGCTTTCTTT	CASSRTFENTEAFF
TRBJ2-6	NA	NA	TRBV29-1	TGCAGCGTTGCCGGGACACCGTCCGTCGGGGCCAACGTCCTGACTTTC	CSVAGTPSVGANVLTF
TRBJ2-7	NA	NA	TRBV6-6	TGTGCCAGCAGTTACTGGGGGCAGGGTGAATTCGAGCAGTACTTC	CASSYWGQGEFEQYF
TRBJ1-2	NA	NA	TRBV30	TGTGCCTGGAGTGTAGAGGGGGGGACCTCGGACTATGGCTACACCTTC	CAWSVEGGTSDYGYTF